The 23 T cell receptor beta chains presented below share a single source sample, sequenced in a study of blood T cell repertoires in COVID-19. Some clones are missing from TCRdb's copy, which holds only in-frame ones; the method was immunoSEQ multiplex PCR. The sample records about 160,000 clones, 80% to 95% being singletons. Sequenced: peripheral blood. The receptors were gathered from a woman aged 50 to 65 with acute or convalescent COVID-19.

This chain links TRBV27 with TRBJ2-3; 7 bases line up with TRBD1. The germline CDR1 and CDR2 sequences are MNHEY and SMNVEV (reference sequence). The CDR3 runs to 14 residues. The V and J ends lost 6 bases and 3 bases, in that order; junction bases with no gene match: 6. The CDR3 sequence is CASSLTGKTDTQYF. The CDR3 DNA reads TGTGCCAGCAGCTTGACAGGGAAAACAGATACGCAGTATTTT.

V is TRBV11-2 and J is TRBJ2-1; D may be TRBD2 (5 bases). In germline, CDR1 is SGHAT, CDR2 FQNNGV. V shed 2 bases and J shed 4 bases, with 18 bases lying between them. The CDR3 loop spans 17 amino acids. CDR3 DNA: TGTGCCAGCAGCTTAAGCTGGGGTCGGGGATGGTACAATGAGCAGTTCTTC. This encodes CASSLSWGRGWYNEQFF.

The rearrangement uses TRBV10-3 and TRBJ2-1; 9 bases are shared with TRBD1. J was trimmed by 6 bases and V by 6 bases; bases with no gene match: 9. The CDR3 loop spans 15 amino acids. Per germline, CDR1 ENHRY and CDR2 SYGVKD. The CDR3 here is CAISETGTGTNEQFF. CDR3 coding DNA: TGTGCCATCAGCGAAACCGGGACAGGGACCAATGAGCAGTTCTTC.

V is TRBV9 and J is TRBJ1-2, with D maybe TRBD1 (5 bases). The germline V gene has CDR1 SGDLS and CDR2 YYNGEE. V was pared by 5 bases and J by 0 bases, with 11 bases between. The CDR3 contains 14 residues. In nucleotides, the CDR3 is TGTGCCAGCAGTTTTGGGGCGGCTAACTATGGCTACACCTTC. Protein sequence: CASSFGAANYGYTF.

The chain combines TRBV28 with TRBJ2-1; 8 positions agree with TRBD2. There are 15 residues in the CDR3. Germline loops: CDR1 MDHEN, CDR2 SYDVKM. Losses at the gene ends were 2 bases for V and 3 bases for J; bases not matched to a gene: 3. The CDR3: CASSLGSGVYNEQFF. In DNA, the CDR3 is TGTGCCAGCAGTTTAGGTAGCGGGGTCTACAATGAGCAGTTCTTC.

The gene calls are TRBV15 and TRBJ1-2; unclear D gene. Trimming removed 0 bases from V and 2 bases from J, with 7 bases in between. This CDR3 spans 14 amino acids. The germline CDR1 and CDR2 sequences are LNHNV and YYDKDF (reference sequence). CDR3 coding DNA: TGTGCCACCAGCAGAGATGGGCAGAACTATGGCTACACCTTC. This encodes CATSRDGQNYGYTF.

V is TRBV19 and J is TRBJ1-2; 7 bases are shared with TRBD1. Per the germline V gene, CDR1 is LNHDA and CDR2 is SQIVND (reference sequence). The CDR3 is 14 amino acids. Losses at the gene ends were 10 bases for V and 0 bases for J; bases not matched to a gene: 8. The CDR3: CAIFRQGANYGYTF. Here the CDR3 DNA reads TGTGCCATTTTTCGACAGGGCGCTAACTATGGCTACACCTTC.

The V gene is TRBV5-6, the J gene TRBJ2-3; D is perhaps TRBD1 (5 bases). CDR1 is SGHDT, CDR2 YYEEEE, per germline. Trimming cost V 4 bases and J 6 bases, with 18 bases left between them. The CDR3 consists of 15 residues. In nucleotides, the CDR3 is TGTGCCAGCAGCGCAGCAACAGGAGTTATGGATACGCAGTATTTT. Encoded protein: CASSAATGVMDTQYF. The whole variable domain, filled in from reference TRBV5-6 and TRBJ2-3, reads DAGVTQSPTHLIKTRGQQVTLRCSPKSGHDTVSWYQQALGQGPQFIFQYYEEEERQRGNFPDRFSGHQFPNYSSELNVNALLLGDSALYLCASSAATGVMDTQYFGPGTRLTVL.

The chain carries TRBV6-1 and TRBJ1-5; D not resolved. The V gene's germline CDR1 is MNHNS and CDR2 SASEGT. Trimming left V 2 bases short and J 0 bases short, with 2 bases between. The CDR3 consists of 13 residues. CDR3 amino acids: CASSEHSNQPQHF. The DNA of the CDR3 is TGTGCCAGCAGTGAACATAGCAATCAGCCCCAGCATTTT.

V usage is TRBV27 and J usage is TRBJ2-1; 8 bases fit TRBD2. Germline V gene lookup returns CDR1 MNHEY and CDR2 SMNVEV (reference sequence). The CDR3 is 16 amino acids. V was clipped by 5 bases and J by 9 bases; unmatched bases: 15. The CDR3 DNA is TGTGCCAGCAGTACAACTAGCGGCCCCCTTCTGAGTGAGCAGTTCTTC. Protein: CASSTTSGPLLSEQFF.

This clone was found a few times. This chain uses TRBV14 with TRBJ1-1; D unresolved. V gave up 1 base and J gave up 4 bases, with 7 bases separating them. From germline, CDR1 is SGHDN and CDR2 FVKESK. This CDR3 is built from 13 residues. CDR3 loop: CASSQVQSTEAFF. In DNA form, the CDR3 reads TGTGCCAGCAGCCAAGTACAGTCCACTGAAGCTTTCTTT.

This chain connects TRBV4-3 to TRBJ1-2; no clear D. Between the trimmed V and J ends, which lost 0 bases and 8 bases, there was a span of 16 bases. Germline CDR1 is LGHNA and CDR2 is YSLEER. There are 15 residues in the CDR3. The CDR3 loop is CASSQEMAAFEGYTF. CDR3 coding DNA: TGCGCCAGCAGCCAAGAGATGGCGGCATTCGAAGGCTACACCTTC.

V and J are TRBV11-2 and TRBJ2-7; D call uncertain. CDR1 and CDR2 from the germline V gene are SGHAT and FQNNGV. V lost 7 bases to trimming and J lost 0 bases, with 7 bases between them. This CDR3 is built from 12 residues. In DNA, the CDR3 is TGTGCCAGCAATACGGGCTCCTACGAGCAGTACTTC. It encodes CASNTGSYEQYF.

CDR3 sequence reads: CASSLDYQETQYF. CDR3 in DNA: TGTGCCAGCAGCTTAGACTACCAAGAGACCCAGTACTTC. V and J are TRBV7-2 and TRBJ2-5; no definite D call. The CDR3 is made up of 13 amino acids. CDR1 and CDR2 (germline): SGHTA, FQGNSA. Trimming shortened V by 1 base and J by 0 bases, and 3 bases separated the two germline ends.

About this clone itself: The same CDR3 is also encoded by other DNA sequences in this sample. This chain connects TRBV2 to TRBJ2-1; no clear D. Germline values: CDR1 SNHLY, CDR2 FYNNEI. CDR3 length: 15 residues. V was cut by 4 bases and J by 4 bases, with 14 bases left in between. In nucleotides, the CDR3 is TGTGCCAGCAGTGCTTCTGGCGGTCCTTACAATGAGCAGTTCTTC. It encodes CASSASGGPYNEQFF. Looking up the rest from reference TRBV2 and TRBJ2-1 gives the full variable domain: EPEVTQTPSHQVTQMGQEVILRCVPISNHLYFYWYRQILGQKVEFLVSFYNNEISEKSEIFDDQFSVERPDGSNFTLKIRSTKLEDSAMYFCASSASGGPYNEQFFGPGTRLTVL.

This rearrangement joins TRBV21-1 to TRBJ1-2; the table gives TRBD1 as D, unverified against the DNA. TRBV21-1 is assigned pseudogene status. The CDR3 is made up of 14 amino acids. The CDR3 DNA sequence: TGTGCCAGCAGCAAAATGGGACAGGGGTTTGGCTACACCTTC. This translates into CASSKMGQGFGYTF.

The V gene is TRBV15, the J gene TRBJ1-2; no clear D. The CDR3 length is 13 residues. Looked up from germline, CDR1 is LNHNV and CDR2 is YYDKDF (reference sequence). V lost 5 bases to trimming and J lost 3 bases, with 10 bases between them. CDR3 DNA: TGTGCCACCAGCTCCAATCCGGACTATGGCTACACCTTC. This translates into CATSSNPDYGYTF.

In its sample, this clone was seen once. The CDR3: CATSDPGQPYGYTF. In DNA form, the CDR3 reads TGTGCCACCAGTGACCCCGGACAGCCCTATGGCTACACCTTC. The V call is TRBV24-1, the J call TRBJ1-2; TRBD1 is a possible D gene (6 bases). This CDR3 region has 14 residues. Trimming took off 4 bases at V and 4 bases at J, with 12 bases between the two ends. The germline CDR1 and CDR2 sequences are KGHDR and SFDVKD.

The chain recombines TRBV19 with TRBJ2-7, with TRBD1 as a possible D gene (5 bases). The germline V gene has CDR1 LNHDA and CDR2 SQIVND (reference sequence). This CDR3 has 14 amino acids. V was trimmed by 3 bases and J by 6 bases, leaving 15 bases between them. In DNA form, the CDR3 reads TGTGCCAGTAGTATTGCAGGGAACGAGGTCGAGCAGTACTTC. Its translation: CASSIAGNEVEQYF.

CDR3: CASSLKSNTEAFF. The CDR3 DNA reads as TGTGCCAGCTCCCTAAAGTCCAACACTGAAGCTTTCTTT. This chain uses TRBV18 with TRBJ1-1; unclear D gene. Per the germline V gene, CDR1 is KGHSH and CDR2 is LQKENI. CDR3 length: 13 residues. The V gene lost 6 bases and the J gene lost 2 bases, with 10 bases spanning the gap.

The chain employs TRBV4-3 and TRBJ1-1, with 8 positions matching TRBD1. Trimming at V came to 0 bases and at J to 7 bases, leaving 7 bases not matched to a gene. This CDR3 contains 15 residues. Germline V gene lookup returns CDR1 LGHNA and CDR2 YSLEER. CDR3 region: CASSQDHRGKGEAFF. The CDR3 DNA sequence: TGCGCCAGCAGCCAAGACCACAGGGGGAAGGGTGAAGCTTTCTTT.

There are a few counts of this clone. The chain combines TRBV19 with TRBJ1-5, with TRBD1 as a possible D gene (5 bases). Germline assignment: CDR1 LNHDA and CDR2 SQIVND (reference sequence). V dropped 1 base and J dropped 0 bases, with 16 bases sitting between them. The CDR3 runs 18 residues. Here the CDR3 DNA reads TGTGCCAGTAGTATAGGGGAGGGACGATCATATAGCAATCAGCCCCAGCATTTT. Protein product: CASSIGEGRSYSNQPQHF.

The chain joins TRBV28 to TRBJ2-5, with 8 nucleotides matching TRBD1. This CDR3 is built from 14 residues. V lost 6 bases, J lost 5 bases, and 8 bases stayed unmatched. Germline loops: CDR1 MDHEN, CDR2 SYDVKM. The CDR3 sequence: CASSRQGIRETQYF. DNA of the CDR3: TGTGCCAGCAGCAGACAGGGGATACGGGAGACCCAGTACTTC.